The TCR beta chain described here comes from a study of blood T cells in healthy people across ages. The authors ran a second PCR of 7 to 11 cycles using a sample-barcoded 5' primer and a J-beta primer mix. One entry per CDR3 protein, called by TCRdb with MiXCR from the 5' RACE reads. Of roughly 1 million distinct CDR3 sequences listed, roughly a quarter are singletons. V was clipped by 3 bases and J by 0 bases; unmatched bases: 2. Germline V lookup: CDR1 LNHDA, CDR2 SQIVND (reference sequence). The CDR3 has 16 amino acids. They isolated at least 7 million PBMCs from each sample. In addition, the sample was reused for a study of T cells of mothers and their children. From that second work: For related and unrelated pairs alike, thymic selection shapes TCR recombination output similarly. Related mother-child pairs showed slightly higher but non-significant overlap than unrelated pairs.

Sample: blood. The chain combines TRBV19 with TRBJ2-3, with 11 bases fitting TRBD2. This TCR was sampled from a girl aged 2-15 years in good health. Here the CDR3 reads CASSILAGGSTDTQYF. CDR3 sequence (DNA): TGTGCCAGTAGTATTCTAGCGGGAGGAAGCACAGATACGCAGTATTTT. Looking up the rest from reference TRBV19 and TRBJ2-3 gives the full variable domain: DGGITQSPKYLFRKEGQNVTLSCEQNLNHDAMYWYRQDPGQGLRLIYYSQIVNDFQKGDIAEGYSVSREKKESFPLTVTSAQKNPTAFYLCASSILAGGSTDTQYFGPGTRLTVL.